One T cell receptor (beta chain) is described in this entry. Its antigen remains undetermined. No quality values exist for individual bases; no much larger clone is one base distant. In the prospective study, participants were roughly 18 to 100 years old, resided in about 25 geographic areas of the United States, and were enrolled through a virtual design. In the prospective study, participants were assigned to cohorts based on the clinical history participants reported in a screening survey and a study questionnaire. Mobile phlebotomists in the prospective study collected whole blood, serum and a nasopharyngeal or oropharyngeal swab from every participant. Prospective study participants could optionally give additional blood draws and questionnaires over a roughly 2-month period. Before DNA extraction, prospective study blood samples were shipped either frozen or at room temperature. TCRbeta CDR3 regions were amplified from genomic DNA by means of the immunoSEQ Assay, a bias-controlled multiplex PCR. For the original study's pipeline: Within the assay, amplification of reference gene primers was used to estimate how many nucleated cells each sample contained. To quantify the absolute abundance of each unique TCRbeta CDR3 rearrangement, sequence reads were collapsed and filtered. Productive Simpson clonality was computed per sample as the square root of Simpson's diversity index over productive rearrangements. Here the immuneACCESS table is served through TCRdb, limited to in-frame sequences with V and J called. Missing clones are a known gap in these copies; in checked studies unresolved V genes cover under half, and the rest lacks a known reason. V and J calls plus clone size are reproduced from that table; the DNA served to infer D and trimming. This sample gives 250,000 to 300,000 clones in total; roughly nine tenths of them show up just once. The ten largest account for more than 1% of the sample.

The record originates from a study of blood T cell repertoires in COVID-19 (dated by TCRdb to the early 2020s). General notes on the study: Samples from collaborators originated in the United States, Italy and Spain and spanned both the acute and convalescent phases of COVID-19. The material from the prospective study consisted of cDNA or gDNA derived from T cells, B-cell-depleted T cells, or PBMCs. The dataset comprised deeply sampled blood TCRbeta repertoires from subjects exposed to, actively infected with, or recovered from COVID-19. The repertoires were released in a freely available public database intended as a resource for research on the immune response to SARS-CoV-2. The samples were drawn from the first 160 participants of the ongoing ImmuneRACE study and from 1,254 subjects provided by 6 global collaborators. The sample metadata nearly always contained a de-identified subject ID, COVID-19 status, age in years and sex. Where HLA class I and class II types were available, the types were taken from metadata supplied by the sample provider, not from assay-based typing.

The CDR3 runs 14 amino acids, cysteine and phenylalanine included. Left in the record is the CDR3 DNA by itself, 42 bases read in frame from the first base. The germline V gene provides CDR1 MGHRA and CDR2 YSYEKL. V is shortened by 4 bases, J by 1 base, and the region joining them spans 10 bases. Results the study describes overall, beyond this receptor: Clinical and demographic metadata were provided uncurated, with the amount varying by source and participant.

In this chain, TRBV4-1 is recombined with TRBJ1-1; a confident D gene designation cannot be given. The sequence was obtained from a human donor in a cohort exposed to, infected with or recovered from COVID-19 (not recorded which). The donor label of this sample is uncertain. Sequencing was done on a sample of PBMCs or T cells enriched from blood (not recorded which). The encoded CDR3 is CASSPEAANTEAFF. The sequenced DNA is TGCGCCAGCAGCCCCGAGGCGGCGAACACTGAAGCTTTCTTT.